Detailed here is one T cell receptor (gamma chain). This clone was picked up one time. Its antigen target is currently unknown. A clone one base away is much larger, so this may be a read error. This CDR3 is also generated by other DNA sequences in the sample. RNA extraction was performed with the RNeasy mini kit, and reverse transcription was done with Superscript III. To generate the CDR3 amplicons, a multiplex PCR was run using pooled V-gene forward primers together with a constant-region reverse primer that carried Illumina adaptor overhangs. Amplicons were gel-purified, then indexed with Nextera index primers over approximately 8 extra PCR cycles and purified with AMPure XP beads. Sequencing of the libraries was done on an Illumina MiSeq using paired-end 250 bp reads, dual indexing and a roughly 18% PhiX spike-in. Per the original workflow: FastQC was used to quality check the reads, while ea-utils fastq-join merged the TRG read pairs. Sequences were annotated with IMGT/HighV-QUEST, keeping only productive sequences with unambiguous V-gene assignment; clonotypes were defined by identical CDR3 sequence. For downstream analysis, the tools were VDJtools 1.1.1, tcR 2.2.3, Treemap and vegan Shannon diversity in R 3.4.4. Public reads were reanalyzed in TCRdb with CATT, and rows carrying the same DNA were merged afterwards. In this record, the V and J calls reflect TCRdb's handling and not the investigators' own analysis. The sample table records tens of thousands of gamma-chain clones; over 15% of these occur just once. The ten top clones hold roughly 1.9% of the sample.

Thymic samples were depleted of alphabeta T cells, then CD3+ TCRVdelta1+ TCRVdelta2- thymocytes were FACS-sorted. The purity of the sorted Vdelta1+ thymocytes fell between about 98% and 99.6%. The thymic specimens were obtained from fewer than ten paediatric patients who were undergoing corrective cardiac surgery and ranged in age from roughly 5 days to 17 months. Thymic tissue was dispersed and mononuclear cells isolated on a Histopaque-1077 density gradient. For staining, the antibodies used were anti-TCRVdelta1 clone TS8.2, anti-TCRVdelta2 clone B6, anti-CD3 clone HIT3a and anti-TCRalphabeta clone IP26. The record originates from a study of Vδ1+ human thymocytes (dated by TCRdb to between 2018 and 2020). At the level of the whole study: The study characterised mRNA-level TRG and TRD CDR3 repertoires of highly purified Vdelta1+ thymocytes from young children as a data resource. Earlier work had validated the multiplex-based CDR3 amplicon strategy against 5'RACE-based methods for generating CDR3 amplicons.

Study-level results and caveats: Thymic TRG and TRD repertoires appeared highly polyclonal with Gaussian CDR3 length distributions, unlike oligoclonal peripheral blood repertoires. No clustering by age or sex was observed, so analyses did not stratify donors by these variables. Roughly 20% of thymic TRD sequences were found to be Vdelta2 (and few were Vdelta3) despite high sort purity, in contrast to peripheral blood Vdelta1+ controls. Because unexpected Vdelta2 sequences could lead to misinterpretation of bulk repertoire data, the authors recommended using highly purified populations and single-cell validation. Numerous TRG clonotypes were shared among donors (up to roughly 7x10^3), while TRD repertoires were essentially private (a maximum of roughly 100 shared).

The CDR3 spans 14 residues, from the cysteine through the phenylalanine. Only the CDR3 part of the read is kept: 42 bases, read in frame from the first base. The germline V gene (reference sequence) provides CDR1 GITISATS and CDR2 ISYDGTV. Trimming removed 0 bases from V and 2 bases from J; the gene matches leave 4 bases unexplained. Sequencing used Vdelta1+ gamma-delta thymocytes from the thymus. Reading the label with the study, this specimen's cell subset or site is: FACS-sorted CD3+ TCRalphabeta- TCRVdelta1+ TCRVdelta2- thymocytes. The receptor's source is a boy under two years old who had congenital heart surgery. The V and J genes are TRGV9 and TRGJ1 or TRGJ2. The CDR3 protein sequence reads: CALWEVLDYYKKLF. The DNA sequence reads TGTGCCTTGTGGGAGGTGTTGGATTATTATAAGAAACTCTTT.